The T cell receptor (beta chain) under discussion was sequenced for a study of human T cells and chemical hapten exposure. Study-wide results and limits: Every donor had alopecia, and their immune response may therefore differ from healthy people's. The number of TCRs above 1 in 1000 frequency did not change after DPC sensitization.

The sample holds a few counts of this clonotype. As yet, its antigen is unknown. CDR1 is MDHEN, CDR2 SYDVKM, per germline. The CDR3 is made up of 16 amino acids. The V end was cut by 4 bases, the J end by 3 bases, with 18 bases between. Indicated time point: patch test 1, 2 weeks after DPC sensitization. Treatment noted: therapeutic diphenylcyclopropenone sensitization with weekly scalp DPC. Alopecia patients, 18 to 70 years old and DPC-suitable, served as donors. TCRdb redid the calling of the RACE reads with MiXCR, one entry per CDR3 protein. Among tens of thousands of distinct CDR3 sequences listed, under 12% were seen once.

This chain connects TRBV28 to TRBJ2-5, with a possible D match to TRBD1 (5 bases). The sequence was obtained from a man in his forties with alopecia areata. Some clones in this sample may be carry-over from other donors' samples. Specimen: whole blood, collected in connection with sensitization to the hapten diphenylcyclopropenone (DPC). The CDR3 DNA sequence: TGTGCCAGCAGTTCCCCCATAGGGGTCTCCGAAGAGACCCAGTACTTC. Its protein is CASSSPIGVSEETQYF. Drawing the rest from reference TRBV28 and TRBJ2-5, the complete variable domain is DVKVTQSSRYLVKRTGEKVFLECVQDMDHENMFWYRQDPGLGLRLIYFSYDVKMKEKGDIPEGYSVSREKKERFSLILESASTNQTSMYLCASSSPIGVSEETQYFGPGTRLLVL.